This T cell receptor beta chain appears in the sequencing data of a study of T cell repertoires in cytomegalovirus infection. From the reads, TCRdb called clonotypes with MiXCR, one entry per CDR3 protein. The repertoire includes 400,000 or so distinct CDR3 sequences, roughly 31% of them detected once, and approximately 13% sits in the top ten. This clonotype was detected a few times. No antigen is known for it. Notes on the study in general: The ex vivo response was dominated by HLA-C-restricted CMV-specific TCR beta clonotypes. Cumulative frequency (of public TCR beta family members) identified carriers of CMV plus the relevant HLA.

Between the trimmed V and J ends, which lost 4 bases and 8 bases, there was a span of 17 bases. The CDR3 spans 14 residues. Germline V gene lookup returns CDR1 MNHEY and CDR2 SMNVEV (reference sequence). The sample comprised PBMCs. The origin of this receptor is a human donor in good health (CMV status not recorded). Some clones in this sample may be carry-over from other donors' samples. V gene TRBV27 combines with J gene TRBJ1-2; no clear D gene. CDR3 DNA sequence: TGTGCCAGCAGTTCAACCGGCCCCAAGGGAGGCTACACCTTC. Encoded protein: CASSSTGPKGGYTF.